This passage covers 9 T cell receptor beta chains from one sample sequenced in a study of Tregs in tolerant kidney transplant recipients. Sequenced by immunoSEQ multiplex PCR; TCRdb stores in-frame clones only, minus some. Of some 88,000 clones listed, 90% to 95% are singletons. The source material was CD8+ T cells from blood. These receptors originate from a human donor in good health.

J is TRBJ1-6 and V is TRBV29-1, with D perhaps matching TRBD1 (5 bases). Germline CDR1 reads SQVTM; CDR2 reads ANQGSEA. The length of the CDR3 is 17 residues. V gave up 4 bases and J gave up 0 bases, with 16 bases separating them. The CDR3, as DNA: TGCAGCGTTGGACCCAGGGACCCAATCTCCTATAATTCACCCCTCCACTTT. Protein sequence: CSVGPRDPISYNSPLHF.

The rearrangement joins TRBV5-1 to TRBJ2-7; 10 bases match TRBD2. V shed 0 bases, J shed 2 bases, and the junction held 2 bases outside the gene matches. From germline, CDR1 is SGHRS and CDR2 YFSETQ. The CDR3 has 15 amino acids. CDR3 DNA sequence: TGCGCCAGCAGCTTGGAGAGCGGGAGGGCCTACGAGCAGTACTTC. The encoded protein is CASSLESGRAYEQYF. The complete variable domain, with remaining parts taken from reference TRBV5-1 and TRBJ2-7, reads KAGVTQTPRYLIKTRGQQVTLSCSPISGHRSVSWYQQTPGQGLQFLFEYFSETQRNKGNFPGRFSGRQFSNSRSEMNVSTLELGDSALYLCASSLESGRAYEQYFGPGTRLTVT.

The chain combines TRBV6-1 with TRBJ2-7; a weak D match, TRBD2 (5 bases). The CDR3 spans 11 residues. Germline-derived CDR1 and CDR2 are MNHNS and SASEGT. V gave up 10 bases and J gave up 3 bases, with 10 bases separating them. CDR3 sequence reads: CAIGIYYEQYF. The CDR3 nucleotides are TGTGCCATCGGGATTTACTACGAGCAGTACTTC.

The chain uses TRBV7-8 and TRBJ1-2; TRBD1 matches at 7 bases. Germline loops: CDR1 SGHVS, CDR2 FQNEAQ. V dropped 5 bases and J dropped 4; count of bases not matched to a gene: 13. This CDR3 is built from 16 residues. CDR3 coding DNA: TGTGCCAGCAGCCGTGACCCTACAGGGGTGGGCTATGGCTACACCTTC. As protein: CASSRDPTGVGYGYTF.

As DNA, the CDR3 is TGCGCCAGCAGCCAAGATAGGGCCTCTGGAAACACCATATATTTT. As protein: CASSQDRASGNTIYF. V usage is TRBV4-1 and J usage is TRBJ1-3; D gene unclear. The germline CDR1 and CDR2 sequences are MGHRA and YSYEKL. The CDR3 length is 15 residues. The ends were cut back, 0 bases at V and 0 bases at J, with 6 bases in the middle.

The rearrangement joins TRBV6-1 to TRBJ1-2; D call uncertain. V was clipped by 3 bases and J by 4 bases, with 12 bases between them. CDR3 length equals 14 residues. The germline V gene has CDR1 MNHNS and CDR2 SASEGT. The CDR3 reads CASSEGRRFYGYTF. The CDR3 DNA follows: TGTGCCAGCAGTGAGGGGAGAAGATTCTATGGCTACACCTTC.

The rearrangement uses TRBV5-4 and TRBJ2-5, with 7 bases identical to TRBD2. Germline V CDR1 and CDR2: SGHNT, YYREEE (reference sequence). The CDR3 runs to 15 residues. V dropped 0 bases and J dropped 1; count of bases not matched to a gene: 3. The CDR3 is CASSLGGGGQETQYF. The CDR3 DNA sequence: TGTGCCAGCAGCTTGGGTGGGGGGGGCCAAGAGACCCAGTACTTC.

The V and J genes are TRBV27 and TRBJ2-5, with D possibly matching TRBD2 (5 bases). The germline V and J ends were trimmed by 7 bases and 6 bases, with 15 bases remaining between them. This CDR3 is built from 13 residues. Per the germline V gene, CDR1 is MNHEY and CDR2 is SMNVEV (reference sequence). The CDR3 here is CASNSRGGKTQYF. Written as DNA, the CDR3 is TGTGCCAGCAATTCTCGGGGTGGGAAGACCCAGTACTTC.

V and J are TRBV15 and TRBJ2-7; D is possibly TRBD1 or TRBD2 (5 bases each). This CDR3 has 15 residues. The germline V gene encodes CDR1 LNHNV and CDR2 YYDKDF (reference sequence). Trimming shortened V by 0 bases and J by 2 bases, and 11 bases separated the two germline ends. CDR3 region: CATSREGRGTYEQYF. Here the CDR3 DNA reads TGTGCCACCAGCAGAGAGGGACGGGGAACCTACGAGCAGTACTTC.